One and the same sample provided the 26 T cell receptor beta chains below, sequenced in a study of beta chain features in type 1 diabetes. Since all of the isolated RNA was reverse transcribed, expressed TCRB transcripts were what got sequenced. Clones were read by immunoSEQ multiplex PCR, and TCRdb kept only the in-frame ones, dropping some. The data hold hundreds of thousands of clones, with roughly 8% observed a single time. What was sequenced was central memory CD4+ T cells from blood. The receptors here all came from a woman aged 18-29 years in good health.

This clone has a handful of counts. The CDR3 nucleotides are TGTGCCAGCAGCCAAGAAGGAGGGGCAGATACGCAGTATTTT. Translation gives CASSQEGGADTQYF. This chain links TRBV4-2 with TRBJ2-3; the D gene is possibly TRBD2 (6 bases). The CDR3 totals 14 residues. Germline CDR1 is LGHNA and CDR2 is YNFKEQ. V dropped 0 bases and J dropped 4 bases, with 8 bases sitting between them.

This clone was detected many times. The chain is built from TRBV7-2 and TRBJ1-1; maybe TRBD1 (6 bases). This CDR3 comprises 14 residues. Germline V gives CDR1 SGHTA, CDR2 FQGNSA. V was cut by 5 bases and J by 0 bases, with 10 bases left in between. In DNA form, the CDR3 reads TGTGCCAGCAGCCCGGCAGGGGTGAACACTGAAGCTTTCTTT. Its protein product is CASSPAGVNTEAFF.

The CDR3 region has the DNA TGCGCCAGCAGCTTGGGGGAATCCCTTTGGGGCAATGAGCAGTTCTTC. Amino acids: CASSLGESLWGNEQFF. The rearrangement uses TRBV5-1 and TRBJ2-1, with no clear D. This CDR3 is built from 16 residues. Trimming shortened V by 0 bases and J by 6 bases, and 16 bases separated the two germline ends. CDR1 and CDR2 from the germline V gene are SGHRS and YFSETQ.

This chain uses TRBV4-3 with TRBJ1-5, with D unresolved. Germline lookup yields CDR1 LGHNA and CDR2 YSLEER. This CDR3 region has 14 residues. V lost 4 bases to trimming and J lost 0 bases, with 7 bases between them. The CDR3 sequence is CASSLGFSNQPQHF. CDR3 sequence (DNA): TGCGCCAGCAGCCTAGGGTTTAGCAATCAGCCCCAGCATTTT.

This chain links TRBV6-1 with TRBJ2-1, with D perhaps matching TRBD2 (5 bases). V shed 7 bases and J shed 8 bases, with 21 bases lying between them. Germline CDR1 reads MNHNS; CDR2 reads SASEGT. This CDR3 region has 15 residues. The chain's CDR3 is CASTGGSHNWDEQFF. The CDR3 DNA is TGTGCCAGCACAGGAGGCTCGCACAATTGGGATGAGCAGTTCTTC.

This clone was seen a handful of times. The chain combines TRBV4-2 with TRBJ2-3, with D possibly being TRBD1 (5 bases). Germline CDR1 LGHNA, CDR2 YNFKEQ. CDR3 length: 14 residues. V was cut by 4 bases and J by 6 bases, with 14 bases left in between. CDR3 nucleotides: TGTGCCAGCAGCCCGCTAGGGGCCCCGGATACGCAGTATTTT. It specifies CASSPLGAPDTQYF.

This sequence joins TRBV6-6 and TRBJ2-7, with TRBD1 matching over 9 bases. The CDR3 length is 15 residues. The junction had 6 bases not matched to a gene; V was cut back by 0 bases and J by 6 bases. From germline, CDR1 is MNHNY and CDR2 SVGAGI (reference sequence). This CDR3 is CASSYSSQGATEQYF. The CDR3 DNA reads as TGTGCCAGCAGTTACTCGTCACAGGGGGCGACCGAGCAGTACTTC.

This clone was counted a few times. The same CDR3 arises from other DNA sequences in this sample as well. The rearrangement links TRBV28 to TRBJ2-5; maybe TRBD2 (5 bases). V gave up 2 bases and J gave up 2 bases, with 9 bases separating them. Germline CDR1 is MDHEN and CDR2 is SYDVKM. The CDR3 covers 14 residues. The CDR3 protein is CASSLGGLQETQYF. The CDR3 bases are TGTGCCAGCAGTTTAGGTGGACTTCAAGAGACCCAGTACTTC.

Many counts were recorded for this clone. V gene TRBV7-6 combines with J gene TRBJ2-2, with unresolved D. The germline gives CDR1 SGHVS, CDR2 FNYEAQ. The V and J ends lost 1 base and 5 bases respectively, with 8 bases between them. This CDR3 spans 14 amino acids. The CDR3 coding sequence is TGTGCCAGCAGCTTAGGTGCCGGGACCGGGGAGCTGTTTTTT. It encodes CASSLGAGTGELFF.

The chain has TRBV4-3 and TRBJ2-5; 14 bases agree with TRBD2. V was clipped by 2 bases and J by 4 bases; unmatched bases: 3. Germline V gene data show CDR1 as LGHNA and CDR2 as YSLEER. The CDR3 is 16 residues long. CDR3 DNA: TGCGCCAGCAGCCAACAAGGGACTAGCGGGAGAGAGACCCAGTACTTC. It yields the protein CASSQQGTSGRETQYF.

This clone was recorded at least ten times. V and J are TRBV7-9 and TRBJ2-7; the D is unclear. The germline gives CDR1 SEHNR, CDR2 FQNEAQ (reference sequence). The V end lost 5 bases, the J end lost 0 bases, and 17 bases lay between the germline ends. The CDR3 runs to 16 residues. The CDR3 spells CASSELPTDISYEQYF. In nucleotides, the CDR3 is TGTGCCAGCAGCGAACTCCCTACCGACATCTCCTACGAGCAGTACTTC.

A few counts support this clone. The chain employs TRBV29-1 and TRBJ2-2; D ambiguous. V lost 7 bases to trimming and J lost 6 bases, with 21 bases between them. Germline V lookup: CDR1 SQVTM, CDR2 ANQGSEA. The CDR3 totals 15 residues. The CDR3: CSGPLWAALSGELFF. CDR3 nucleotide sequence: TGCAGCGGACCGCTGTGGGCAGCACTATCCGGGGAGCTGTTTTTT.

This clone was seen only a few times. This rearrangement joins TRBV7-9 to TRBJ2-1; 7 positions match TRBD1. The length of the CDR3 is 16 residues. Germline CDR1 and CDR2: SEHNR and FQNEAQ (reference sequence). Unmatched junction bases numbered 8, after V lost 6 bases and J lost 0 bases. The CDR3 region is CASRTMTGNSYNEQFF. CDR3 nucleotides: TGTGCCAGCAGGACGATGACAGGGAACTCCTACAATGAGCAGTTCTTC.

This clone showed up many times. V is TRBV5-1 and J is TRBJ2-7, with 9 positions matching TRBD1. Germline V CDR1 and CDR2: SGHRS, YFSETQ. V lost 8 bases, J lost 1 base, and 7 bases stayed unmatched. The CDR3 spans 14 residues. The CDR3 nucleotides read TGCGCCAGGAGACTCGGGACAGGGTCCTACGAGCAGTACTTC. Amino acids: CARRLGTGSYEQYF.

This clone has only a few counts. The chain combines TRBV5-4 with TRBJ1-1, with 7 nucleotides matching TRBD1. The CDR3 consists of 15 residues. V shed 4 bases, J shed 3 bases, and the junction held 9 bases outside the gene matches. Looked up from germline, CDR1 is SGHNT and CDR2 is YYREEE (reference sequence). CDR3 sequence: CASSRDRAGDTEAFF. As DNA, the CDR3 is TGTGCCAGCAGCCGAGACAGGGCGGGGGACACTGAAGCTTTCTTT.

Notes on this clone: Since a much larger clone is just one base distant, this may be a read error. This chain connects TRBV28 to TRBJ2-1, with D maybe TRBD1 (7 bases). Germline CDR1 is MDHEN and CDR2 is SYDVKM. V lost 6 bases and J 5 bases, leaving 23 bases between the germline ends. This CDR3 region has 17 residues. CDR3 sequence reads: CASSQGGGADGHNEQFF. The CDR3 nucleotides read TGTGCCAGCAGCCAGGGGGGCGGGGCGGATGGGCACAATGAGCAGTTCTTC.

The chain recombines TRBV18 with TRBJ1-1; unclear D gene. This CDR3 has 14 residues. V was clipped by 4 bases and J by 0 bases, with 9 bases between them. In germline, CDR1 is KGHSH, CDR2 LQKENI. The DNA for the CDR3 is TGTGCCAGCTCACAGGCAGCTTTGAACACTGAAGCTTTCTTT. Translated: CASSQAALNTEAFF.

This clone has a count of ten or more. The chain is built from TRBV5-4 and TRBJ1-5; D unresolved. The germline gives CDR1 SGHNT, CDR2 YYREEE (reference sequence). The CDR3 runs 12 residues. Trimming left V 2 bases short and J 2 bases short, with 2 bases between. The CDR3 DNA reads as TGTGCCAGCAGCTTCGGCAATCAGCCCCAGCATTTT. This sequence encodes CASSFGNQPQHF.

Here the CDR3 DNA reads TGTGCCAGCAGTTTACTAGCGGGAGGGTTCGCCTACGAGCAGTACTTC. Protein product: CASSLLAGGFAYEQYF. The chain recombines TRBV28 with TRBJ2-7; 12 bases agree with TRBD2. This CDR3 is 16 amino acids long. Germline V gene lookup returns CDR1 MDHEN and CDR2 SYDVKM. J gave up 2 bases and V 2 bases, and 4 bases lay outside the gene matches. Variable domain in full (rest from reference TRBV28 and TRBJ2-7): DVKVTQSSRYLVKRTGEKVFLECVQDMDHENMFWYRQDPGLGLRLIYFSYDVKMKEKGDIPEGYSVSREKKERFSLILESASTNQTSMYLCASSLLAGGFAYEQYFGPGTRLTVT.

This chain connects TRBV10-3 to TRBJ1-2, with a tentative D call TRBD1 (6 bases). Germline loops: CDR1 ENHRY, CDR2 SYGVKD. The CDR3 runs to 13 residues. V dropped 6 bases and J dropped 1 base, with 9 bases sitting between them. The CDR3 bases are TGTGCCATCAGGGAGGACAGTAACTATGGCTACACCTTC. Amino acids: CAIREDSNYGYTF.

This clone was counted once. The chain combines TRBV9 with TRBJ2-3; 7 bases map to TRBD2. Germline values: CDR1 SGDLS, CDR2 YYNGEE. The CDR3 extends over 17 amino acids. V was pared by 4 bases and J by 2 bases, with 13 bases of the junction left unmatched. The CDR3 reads CASSLRPGLPSTDTQYF. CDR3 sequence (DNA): TGTGCCAGCAGCTTACGCCCGGGACTACCCTCCACAGATACGCAGTATTTT.

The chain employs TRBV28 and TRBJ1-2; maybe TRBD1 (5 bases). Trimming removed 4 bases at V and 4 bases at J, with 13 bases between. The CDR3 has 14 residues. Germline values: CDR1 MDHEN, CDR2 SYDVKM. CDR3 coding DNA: TGTGCCAGCAGTTACAGGAATGGGGCCTATGGCTACACCTTC. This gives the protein CASSYRNGAYGYTF.

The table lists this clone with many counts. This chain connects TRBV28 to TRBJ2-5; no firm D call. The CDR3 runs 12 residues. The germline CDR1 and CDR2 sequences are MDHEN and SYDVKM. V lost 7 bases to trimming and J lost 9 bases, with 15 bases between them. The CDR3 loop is CASTSAASPQYF. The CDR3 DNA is TGTGCCAGCACGTCGGCGGCTAGTCCCCAGTACTTC.

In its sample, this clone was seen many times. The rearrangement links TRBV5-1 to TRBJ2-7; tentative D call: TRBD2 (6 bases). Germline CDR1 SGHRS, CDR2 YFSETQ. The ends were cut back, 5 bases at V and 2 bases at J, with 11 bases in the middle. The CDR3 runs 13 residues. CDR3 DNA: TGCGCCAGCAGGATAGCGGACGCCTACGAGCAGTACTTC. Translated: CASRIADAYEQYF.

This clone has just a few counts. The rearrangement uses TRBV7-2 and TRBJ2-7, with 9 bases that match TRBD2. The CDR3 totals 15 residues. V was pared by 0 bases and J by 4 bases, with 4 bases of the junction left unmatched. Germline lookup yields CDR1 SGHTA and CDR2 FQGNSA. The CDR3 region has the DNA TGTGCCAGCAGCTTAGCCATAGCGGGAGATTACGAGCAGTACTTC. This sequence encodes CASSLAIAGDYEQYF.

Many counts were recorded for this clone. Here the CDR3 DNA reads TGTGCCAGCAGTCTCGGACAGGGTCAGACCCAGTACTTC. Its translation is CASSLGQGQTQYF. The genes are TRBV28 and TRBJ2-5, with 8 bases that match TRBD1. V lost 5 bases to trimming and J lost 6 bases; unmatched junction nucleotides: 5. The CDR3 extends over 13 amino acids. Germline V gene data show CDR1 as MDHEN and CDR2 as SYDVKM.